This TCR beta chain is drawn from a study of blood T cell repertoires in COVID-19. TCRdb's table, derived via immunoSEQ multiplex PCR, lists solely in-frame clones and lacks some. The profile covers about 270,000 clones, with 70% to 90% appearing a single time and about 4% taken by the ten largest. This sequence originates from a woman aged 25 to 45 with acute COVID-19. The sequenced sample consisted of PBMCs or T cells enriched from blood (not recorded which).

The CDR3 loop is CASSQDLGGEKFF. Here the CDR3 DNA reads TGCGCCAGCAGCCAAGATCTTGGGGGGGAGAAGTTTTTT. The chain links TRBV4-3 to TRBJ1-4; D is possibly TRBD1 (5 bases). This CDR3 is 13 amino acids long. The ends were cut back, 0 bases at V and 16 bases at J, with 15 bases in the middle. The V gene's germline CDR1 is LGHNA and CDR2 YSLEER.